This T cell receptor beta chain was profiled in a study of T cell repertoires in cytomegalovirus infection. For the study at large: CMV infection and matching HLA type were both indicated by public TCR beta signatures. Study-wide findings and caveats: Summed frequency of shared TCR beta families picked out CMV carriers who also had the relevant HLA. It was HLA-C-restricted CMV-specific TCR beta clonotypes that dominated the response ex vivo.

This CDR3 spans 15 amino acids. Germline V lookup: CDR1 LGHNA, CDR2 YSLEER. Trimming left V 0 bases short and J 0 bases short, with 9 bases between. This clonotype was seen once. Its target is unknown. TCRdb processed the reads anew with MiXCR; each CDR3 protein has one entry. The sample contains 300,000 to 400,000 distinct CDR3 sequences, approximately 18% of which appear only once. The sample taken for sequencing was PBMCs. The source of this sequence is a human donor in good health (CMV status not recorded). Some clones in this sample may be carry-over from other donors' samples. The J gene is TRBJ2-7, the V gene TRBV4-3, with unresolved D. CDR3 in amino acids: CASSQDPWSSYEQYF. CDR3 bases: TGCGCCAGCAGCCAAGATCCGTGGAGCTCCTACGAGCAGTACTTC.